A single sample gave rise to the 17 T cell receptor beta chains below, sequenced in a study of human T cells and chemical hapten exposure. Noted time point: pre-sensitization, week 0. Treatment meaning: therapeutic diphenylcyclopropenone sensitization with weekly scalp DPC. TCRdb re-derived calls from the RACE reads in MiXCR, one entry per CDR3 protein. This sample has about 93,000 distinct CDR3 sequences, with 7.5% to 9.5% found just once. Sequencing used whole blood, obtained in connection with sensitization to the hapten diphenylcyclopropenone (DPC). The receptor set was obtained from a man aged 35 to 55 with alopecia areata. Some clones in this sample may be carry-over from other donors' samples.

This clonotype was recorded at least ten times. V usage is TRBV27 and J usage is TRBJ1-1; weak D call: TRBD1 (6 bases). Trimming cost V 3 bases and J 9 bases, with 11 bases left between them. In germline, CDR1 is MNHEY, CDR2 SMNVEV (reference sequence). The CDR3 has 12 residues. Written as DNA, the CDR3 is TGTGCCAGCAGTTTCGGCCAGGGGCAAGCTTTCTTT. Protein: CASSFGQGQAFF.

The chain employs TRBV5-1 and TRBJ2-5; D is unresolved. CDR1 is SGHRS, CDR2 YFSETQ, per germline. The CDR3 has 15 amino acids. Trimming took 0 bases from V and 0 from J, leaving 9 bases between them. CDR3 sequence (DNA): TGCGCCAGCAGCTTGGCTATCGGCTACCAAGAGACCCAGTACTTC. This gives the protein CASSLAIGYQETQYF.

The chain links TRBV19 to TRBJ2-6; D is unresolved. CDR1 is LNHDA, CDR2 SQIVND, per germline (reference sequence). The CDR3 sequence is 15 residues long. Trimming took 3 bases from V and 0 from J, leaving 6 bases between them. The CDR3 DNA sequence: TGTGCCAGTAGTATTTTCGGCTCTGGGGCCAACGTCCTGACTTTC. Encoded protein: CASSIFGSGANVLTF.

In its sample, this clonotype was seen many times. The chain is built from TRBV29-1 and TRBJ2-7; 13 nucleotides match TRBD2. J lost 5 bases, V lost 6 bases, and 7 bases had no gene match. The CDR3 length is 14 residues. The germline CDR1 and CDR2 sequences are SQVTM and ANQGSEA. The CDR3 region is CSVETSGRADEQYF. CDR3 DNA sequence: TGCAGCGTAGAAACTAGCGGGAGGGCCGACGAGCAGTACTTC.

This clonotype was detected only a few times. The chain uses TRBV3-1 and TRBJ2-1; tentative D call: TRBD2 (5 bases). Trimming cost V 0 bases and J 7 bases, with 10 bases left between them. CDR3 length: 14 amino acids. The germline CDR1 and CDR2 sequences are LGHDT and YNNKEL (reference sequence). DNA for the CDR3: TGTGCCAGCAGCCAAGATCTTCTAGCAAATGAGCAGTTCTTC. Protein product: CASSQDLLANEQFF.

This clonotype was seen a handful of times. The rearrangement links TRBV6-2 or TRBV6-3 to TRBJ1-1; D uncertain. This CDR3 has 12 amino acids. Germline values: CDR1 MNHEY, CDR2 SVGEGT. The V end lost 5 bases, the J end lost 5 bases, and 9 bases lay between the germline ends. The CDR3 DNA is TGTGCCAGCAGTGAGGGAATAACTGAAGCTTTCTTT. As protein: CASSEGITEAFF.

The chain combines TRBV12-3 or TRBV12-4 with TRBJ1-1; D possibly corresponds to TRBD1 (5 bases). The CDR3 is 15 residues long. The V end was cut by 5 bases, the J end by 3 bases, with 16 bases between. The CDR3 DNA is TGTGCCAGCAGTCCCAGGAGGGGAGGTTACACTGAAGCTTTCTTT. It encodes CASSPRRGGYTEAFF.

The J gene is TRBJ2-3, the V gene TRBV5-1; a weak D match, TRBD2 (6 bases). Between the trimmed V and J ends, which lost 5 bases and 3 bases, there was a span of 16 bases. Germline values: CDR1 SGHRS, CDR2 YFSETQ. The CDR3 is made up of 15 amino acids. The CDR3 spells CASSPGDSATDTQYF. In DNA form, the CDR3 reads TGCGCCAGCAGTCCGGGGGACTCTGCGACAGATACGCAGTATTTT.

This clonotype was seen more than once but under ten times. The rearrangement uses TRBV7-2 and TRBJ1-1; D gene ambiguous. This CDR3 has 15 residues. CDR1 SGHTA and CDR2 FQGNSA come from the germline V gene. Trimming shortened V by 1 base and J by 5 bases, and 14 bases separated the two germline ends. The CDR3 region has the DNA TGTGCCAGCAGCTTAGGACCCTGGGAAGGGACTGAAGCTTTCTTT. Residues: CASSLGPWEGTEAFF.

V and J are TRBV6-2 or TRBV6-3 and TRBJ2-7; D perhaps matches TRBD1 (6 bases). The CDR3 contains 13 residues. V lost 7 bases and J lost 2, with 12 bases in between. The germline CDR1 and CDR2 sequences are MNHEY and SVGEGT. The CDR3 nucleotides read TGTGCCAGCAAAATGACAGGAACCTACGAGCAGTACTTC. Protein: CASKMTGTYEQYF.

This clonotype has at least ten counts. The V gene is TRBV28, the J gene TRBJ1-5; TRBD1 matches at 10 bases. The CDR3 covers 14 residues. V dropped 4 bases and J dropped 7; count of bases not matched to a gene: 4. CDR1 is MDHEN, CDR2 SYDVKM, per germline. The CDR3: CASSSGQGYQPQHF. The CDR3 bases are TGTGCCAGCAGTTCGGGACAGGGGTACCAGCCCCAGCATTTT.

The sample holds many counts of this clonotype. The chain carries TRBV18 and TRBJ1-3; 9 bases map to TRBD1. CDR3 length: 15 residues. V lost 4 bases, J lost 0 bases, and 1 base stayed unmatched. Looked up from germline, CDR1 is KGHSH and CDR2 is LQKENI. CDR3 amino acids: CASSLDRGSGNTIYF. DNA for the CDR3: TGTGCCAGCTCACTGGACAGGGGCTCTGGAAACACCATATATTTT.

There are a few counts of this clonotype. CDR3 coding DNA: TGCGCCAGCAGCCTCTCCGGGGAGACCCAGTACTTC. Its protein is CASSLSGETQYF. The genes are TRBV5-1 and TRBJ2-5, with unresolved D. V lost 4 bases and J lost 5, with 9 bases in between. This CDR3 contains 12 residues. Germline V gene sequence: CDR1 SGHRS, CDR2 YFSETQ.

This clonotype was counted a few times. The J gene is TRBJ2-4, the V gene TRBV19; D is uncertain. The CDR3 runs to 15 residues. Germline lookup yields CDR1 LNHDA and CDR2 SQIVND (reference sequence). Trimming left V 2 bases short and J 0 bases short, with 8 bases between. CDR3 amino acids: CASSISSLAKNIQYF. The DNA of the CDR3 is TGTGCCAGTAGTATAAGCAGTTTAGCCAAAAACATTCAGTACTTC. The full variable domain, rest sourced from reference TRBV19 and TRBJ2-4, is DGGITQSPKYLFRKEGQNVTLSCEQNLNHDAMYWYRQDPGQGLRLIYYSQIVNDFQKGDIAEGYSVSREKKESFPLTVTSAQKNPTAFYLCASSISSLAKNIQYFGAGTRLSVL.

This clonotype was detected many times. The J gene is TRBJ2-3, the V gene TRBV18, with D hard to call. Between the trimmed V and J ends, which lost 2 bases and 5 bases, there was a span of 8 bases. The CDR3 runs 13 residues. The germline CDR1 and CDR2 sequences are KGHSH and LQKENI. CDR3 amino acids: CASSPGSGDTQYF. The DNA for the CDR3 is TGTGCCAGCTCACCAGGTTCGGGAGATACGCAGTATTTT.

This clonotype was counted between two and nine times. The chain employs TRBV5-6 and TRBJ2-5; 11 bases are a match to TRBD2. The germline CDR1 and CDR2 sequences are SGHDT and YYEEEE. V shed 5 bases, J shed 5 bases, and the junction held 11 bases outside the gene matches. The CDR3 contains 16 residues. This CDR3 reads CASSIAGGPLLETQYF. The CDR3, as DNA: TGTGCCAGCAGTATAGCGGGAGGGCCTTTACTCGAGACCCAGTACTTC.

This clonotype was recorded many times. The chain carries TRBV7-9 and TRBJ1-4; D unresolved. CDR1 and CDR2 (germline): SEHNR, FQNEAQ (reference sequence). V was cut by 1 base and J by 5 bases, with 8 bases left in between. CDR3 size: 14 residues. In nucleotides, the CDR3 is TGTGCCAGCAGCTTAGGCCAGCACAATGAAAAACTGTTTTTT. Translated, it gives CASSLGQHNEKLFF.